The present TCR beta chain was sequenced within a study of cytomegalovirus exposure and HLA in healthy donors. Study-wide points: Reportedly, TCR beta sequences accurately predicted HLA-A and HLA-B alleles in most subjects.

60 Vbeta and 13 Jbeta primers were used in PCR. Sequencing was performed with immunoSEQ multiplex PCR; in TCRdb, only in-frame clones are kept and a portion is missing. The sample records 130,000 to 150,000 clones, 60% to 80% being singletons. Germline assignment: CDR1 SQVTM and CDR2 ANQGSEA. Trimming pared 5 bases from V and 8 bases from J, leaving 12 bases between. This CDR3 comprises 12 residues. As for this clone: Its antigen is as yet unknown.

This TCR was sampled from a male donor in good health and CMV-seronegative. The sequencing input was PBMCs. The chain combines TRBV29-1 with TRBJ1-4, with TRBD1 as a possible D gene (5 bases). The DNA for the CDR3 is TGCAGCGTTAACTCCCCAGGGGAAAAACTGTTTTTT. This encodes CSVNSPGEKLFF.